This T cell receptor beta chain derives from a study of T-cell reconstitution after alpha-beta-depleted transplantation in children. The V gene lost 3 bases and the J gene lost 8 bases, with 19 bases spanning the gap. The CDR3 is 15 residues long. As it was prepared, the TCRbeta library received unique molecular identifiers. From the PCR reads, TCRdb called clonotypes with MiXCR, one entry per CDR3 protein. This table holds 600,000 to 700,000 distinct CDR3 sequences, roughly 15% found once. This TCR derives from a human donor who donated a stem cell graft to a child with acute myeloid leukemia. The sample consisted of PBMCs from the stem cell graft donor, taken from the stem cell graft. V usage is TRBV12-3 or TRBV12-4 and J usage is TRBJ1-2; D might be TRBD1 (5 bases). The CDR3 sequence: CASSLGGSGRGGYTF. The CDR3 DNA reads as TGTGCCAGCAGTTTGGGGGGTAGTGGCCGGGGAGGCTACACCTTC.